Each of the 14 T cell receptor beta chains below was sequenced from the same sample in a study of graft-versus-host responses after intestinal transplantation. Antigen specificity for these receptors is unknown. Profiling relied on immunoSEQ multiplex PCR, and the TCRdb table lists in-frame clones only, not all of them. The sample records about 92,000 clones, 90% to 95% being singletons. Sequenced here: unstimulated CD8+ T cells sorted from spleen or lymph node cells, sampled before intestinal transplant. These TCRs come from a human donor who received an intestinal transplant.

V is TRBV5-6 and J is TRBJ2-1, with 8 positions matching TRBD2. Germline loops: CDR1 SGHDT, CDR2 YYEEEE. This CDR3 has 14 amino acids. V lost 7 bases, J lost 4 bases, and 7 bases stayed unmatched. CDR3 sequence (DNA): TGTGCCAGCTTCCCCGGGGGGGGATACAATGAGCAGTTCTTC. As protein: CASFPGGGYNEQFF.

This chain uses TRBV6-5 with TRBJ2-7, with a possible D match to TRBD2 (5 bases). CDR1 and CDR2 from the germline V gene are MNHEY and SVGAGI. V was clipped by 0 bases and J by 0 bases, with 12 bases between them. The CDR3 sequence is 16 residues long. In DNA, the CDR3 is TGTGCCAGCAGTTACTCGGGTCTAGCTGGCTCCTACGAGCAGTACTTC. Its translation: CASSYSGLAGSYEQYF.

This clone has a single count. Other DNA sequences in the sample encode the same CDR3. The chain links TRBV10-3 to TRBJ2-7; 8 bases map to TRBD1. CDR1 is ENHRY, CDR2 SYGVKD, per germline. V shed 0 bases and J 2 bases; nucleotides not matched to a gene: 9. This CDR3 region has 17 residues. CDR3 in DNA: TGTGCCATCAGTGAGTCGAACCGGGACAGGTTACCCTACGAGCAGTACTTC. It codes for CAISESNRDRLPYEQYF.

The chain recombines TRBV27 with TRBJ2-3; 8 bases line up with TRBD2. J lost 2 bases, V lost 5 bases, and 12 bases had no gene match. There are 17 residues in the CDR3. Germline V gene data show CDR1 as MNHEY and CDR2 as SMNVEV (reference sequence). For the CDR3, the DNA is TGTGCCAGCAGTCCGGCCCCGGGGGGGGTTACCACAGATACGCAGTATTTT. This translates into CASSPAPGGVTTDTQYF.

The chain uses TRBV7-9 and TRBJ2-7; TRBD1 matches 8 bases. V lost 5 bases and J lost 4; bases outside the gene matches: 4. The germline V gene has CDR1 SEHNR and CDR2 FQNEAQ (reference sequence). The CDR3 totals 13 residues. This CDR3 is CASSAGGLYEQYF. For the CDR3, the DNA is TGTGCCAGCAGCGCAGGGGGCTTATACGAGCAGTACTTC.

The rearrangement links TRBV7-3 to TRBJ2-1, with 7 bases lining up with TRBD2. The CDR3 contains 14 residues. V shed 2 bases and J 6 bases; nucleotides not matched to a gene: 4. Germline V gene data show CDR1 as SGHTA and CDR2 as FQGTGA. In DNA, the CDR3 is TGTGCCAGCAGCTTAGCGGGAGAGAGCAATGAGCAGTTCTTC. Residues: CASSLAGESNEQFF.

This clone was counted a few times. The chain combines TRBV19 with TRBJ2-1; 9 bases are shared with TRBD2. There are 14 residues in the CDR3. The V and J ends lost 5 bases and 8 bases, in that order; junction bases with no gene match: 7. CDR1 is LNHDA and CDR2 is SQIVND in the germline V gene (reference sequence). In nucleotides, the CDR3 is TGTGCCAGTAGTGGGACTAGCATCCTCGATGAGCAGTTCTTC. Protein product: CASSGTSILDEQFF. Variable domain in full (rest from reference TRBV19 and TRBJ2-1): DGGITQSPKYLFRKEGQNVTLSCEQNLNHDAMYWYRQDPGQGLRLIYYSQIVNDFQKGDIAEGYSVSREKKESFPLTVTSAQKNPTAFYLCASSGTSILDEQFFGPGTRLTVL.

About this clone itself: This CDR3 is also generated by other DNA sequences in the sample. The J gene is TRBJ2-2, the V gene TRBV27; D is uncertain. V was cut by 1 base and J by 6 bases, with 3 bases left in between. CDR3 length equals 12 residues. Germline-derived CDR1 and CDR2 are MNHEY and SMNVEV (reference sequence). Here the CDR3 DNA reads TGTGCCAGCAGTTTATTGTCCGGGGAGCTGTTTTTT. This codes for CASSLLSGELFF.

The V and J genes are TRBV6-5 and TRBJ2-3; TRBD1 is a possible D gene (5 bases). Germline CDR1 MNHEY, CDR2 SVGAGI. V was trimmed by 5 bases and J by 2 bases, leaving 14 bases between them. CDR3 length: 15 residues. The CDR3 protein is CASSRGTLSTDTQYF. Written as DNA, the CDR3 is TGTGCCAGCAGTAGGGGAACACTTTCCACAGATACGCAGTATTTT.

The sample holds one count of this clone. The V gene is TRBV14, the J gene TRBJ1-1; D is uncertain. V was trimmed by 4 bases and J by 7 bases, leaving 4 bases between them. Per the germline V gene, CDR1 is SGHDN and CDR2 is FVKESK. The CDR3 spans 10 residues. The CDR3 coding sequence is TGTGCCAGCAGCCCAATTGAAGCTTTCTTT. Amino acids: CASSPIEAFF.

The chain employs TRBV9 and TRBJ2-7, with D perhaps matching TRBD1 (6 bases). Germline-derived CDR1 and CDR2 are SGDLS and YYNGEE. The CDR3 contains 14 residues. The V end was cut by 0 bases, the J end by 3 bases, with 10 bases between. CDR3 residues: CASSVGDTNYEQYF. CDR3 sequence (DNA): TGTGCCAGCAGCGTAGGGGACACCAACTACGAGCAGTACTTC.

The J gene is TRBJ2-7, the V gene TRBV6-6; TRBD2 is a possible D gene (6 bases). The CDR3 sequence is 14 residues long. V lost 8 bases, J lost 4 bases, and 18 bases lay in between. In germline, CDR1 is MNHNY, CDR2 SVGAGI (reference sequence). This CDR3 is CASRRASAGYEQYF. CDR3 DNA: TGTGCCAGCCGTCGTGCCTCCGCGGGATACGAGCAGTACTTC.

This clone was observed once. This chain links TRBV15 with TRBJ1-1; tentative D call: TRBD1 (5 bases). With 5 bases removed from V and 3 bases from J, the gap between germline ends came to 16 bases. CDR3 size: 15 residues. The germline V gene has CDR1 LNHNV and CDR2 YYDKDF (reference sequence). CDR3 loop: CATSPWGEGYTEAFF. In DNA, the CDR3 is TGTGCCACCAGCCCCTGGGGGGAAGGGTACACTGAAGCTTTCTTT.

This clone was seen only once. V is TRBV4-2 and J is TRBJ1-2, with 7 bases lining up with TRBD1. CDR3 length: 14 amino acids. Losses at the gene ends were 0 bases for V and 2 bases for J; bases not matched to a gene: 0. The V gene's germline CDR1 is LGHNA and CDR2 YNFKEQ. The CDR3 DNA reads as TGTGCCAGCAGCCAAGAGGACAGGAACTATGGCTACACCTTC. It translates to CASSQEDRNYGYTF.